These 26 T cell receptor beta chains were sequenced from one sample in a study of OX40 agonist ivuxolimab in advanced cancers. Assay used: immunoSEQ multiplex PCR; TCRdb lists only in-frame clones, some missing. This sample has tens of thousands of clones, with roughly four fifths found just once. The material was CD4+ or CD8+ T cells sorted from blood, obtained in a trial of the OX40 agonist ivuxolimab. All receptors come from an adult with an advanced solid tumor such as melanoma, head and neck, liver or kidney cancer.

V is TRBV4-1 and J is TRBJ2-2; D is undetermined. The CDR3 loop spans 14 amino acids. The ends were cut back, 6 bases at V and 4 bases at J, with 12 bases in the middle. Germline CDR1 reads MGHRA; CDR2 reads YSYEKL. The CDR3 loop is CASRSQAFTGELFF. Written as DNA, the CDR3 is TGCGCCAGCAGGTCTCAGGCTTTCACCGGGGAGCTGTTTTTT.

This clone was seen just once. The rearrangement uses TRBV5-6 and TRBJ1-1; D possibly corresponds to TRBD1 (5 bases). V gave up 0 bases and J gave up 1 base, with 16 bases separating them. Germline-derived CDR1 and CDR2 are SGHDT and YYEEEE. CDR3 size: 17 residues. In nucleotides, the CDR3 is TGTGCCAGCAGCTTGGGCGGGGGTAGGGTAAGGAACACTGAAGCTTTCTTT. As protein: CASSLGGGRVRNTEAFF.

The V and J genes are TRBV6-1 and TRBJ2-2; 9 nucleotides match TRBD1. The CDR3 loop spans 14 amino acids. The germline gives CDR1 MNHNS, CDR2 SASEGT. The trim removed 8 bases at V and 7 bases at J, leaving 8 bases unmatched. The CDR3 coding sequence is TGTGCCAGCTCAGGAACAGGGGGCAACGGGGAGCTGTTTTTT. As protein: CASSGTGGNGELFF.

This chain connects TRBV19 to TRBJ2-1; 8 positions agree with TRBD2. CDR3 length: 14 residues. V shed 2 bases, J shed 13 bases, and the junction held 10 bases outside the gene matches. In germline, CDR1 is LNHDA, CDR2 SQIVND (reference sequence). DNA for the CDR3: TGTGCCAGTAGTATACAACGGACTAGCATCGGCCAGTTCTTC. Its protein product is CASSIQRTSIGQFF.

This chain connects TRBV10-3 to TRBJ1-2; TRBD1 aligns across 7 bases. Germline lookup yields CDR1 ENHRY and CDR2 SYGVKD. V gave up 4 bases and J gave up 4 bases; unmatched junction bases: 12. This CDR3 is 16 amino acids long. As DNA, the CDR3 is TGTGCCATCAGTGCCGAGACAGGGTCTAGGGGCTATGGCTACACCTTC. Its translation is CAISAETGSRGYGYTF.

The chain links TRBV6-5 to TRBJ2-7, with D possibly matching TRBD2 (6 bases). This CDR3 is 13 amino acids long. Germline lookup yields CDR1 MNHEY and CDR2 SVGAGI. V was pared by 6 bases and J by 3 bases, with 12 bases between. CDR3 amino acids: CASRGTLNYEQYF. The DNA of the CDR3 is TGTGCCAGCAGGGGGACTCTTAACTACGAGCAGTACTTC.

CDR3 DNA sequence: TGTGCCAGCAGCCCGGGGCAGGGGGAAAGATATGGCTACACCTTC. Protein: CASSPGQGERYGYTF. The chain employs TRBV5-4 and TRBJ1-2; 7 nucleotides match TRBD1. This CDR3 comprises 15 residues. The germline gives CDR1 SGHNT, CDR2 YYREEE (reference sequence). J lost 5 bases, V lost 4 bases, and 11 bases had no gene match.

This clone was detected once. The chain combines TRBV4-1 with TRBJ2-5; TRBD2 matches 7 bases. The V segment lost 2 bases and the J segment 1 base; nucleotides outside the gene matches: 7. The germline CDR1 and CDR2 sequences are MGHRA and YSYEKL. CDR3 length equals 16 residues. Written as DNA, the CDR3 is TGCGCCAGCAGCCAAATGGGCGGGGGTACCCAAGAGACCCAGTACTTC. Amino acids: CASSQMGGGTQETQYF.

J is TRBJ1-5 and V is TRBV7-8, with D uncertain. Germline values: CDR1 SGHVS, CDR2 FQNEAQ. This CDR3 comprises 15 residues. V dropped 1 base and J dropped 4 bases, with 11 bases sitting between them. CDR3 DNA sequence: TGTGCCAGCAGCTTAGACGGGGAACGAAATCAGCCCCAGCATTTT. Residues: CASSLDGERNQPQHF.

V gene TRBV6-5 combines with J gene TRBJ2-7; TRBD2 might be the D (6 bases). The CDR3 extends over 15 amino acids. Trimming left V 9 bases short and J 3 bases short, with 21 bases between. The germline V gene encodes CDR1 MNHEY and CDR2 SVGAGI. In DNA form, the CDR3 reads TGTGCCAGTAAAAACCAAATTGGGGGGTACTACGAGCAGTACTTC. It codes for CASKNQIGGYYEQYF.

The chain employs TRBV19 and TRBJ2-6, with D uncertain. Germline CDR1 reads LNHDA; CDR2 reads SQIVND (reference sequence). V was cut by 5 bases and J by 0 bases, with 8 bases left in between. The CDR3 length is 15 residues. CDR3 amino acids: CASSSRSSGANVLTF. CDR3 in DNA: TGTGCCAGTAGTTCCCGGAGCTCTGGGGCCAACGTCCTGACTTTC.

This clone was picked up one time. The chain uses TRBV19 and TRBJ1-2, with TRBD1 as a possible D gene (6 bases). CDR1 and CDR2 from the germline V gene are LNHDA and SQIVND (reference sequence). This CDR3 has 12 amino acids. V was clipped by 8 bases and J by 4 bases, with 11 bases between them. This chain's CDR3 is CASARGTYGYTF. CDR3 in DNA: TGTGCCAGTGCCAGGGGTACCTATGGCTACACCTTC.

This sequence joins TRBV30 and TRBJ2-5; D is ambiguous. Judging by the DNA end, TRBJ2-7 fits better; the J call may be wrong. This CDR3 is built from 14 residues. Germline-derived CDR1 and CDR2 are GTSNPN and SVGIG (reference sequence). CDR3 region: CAWSIPVSYGEQYF. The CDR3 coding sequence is TGTGCCTGGAGTATACCGGTGTCGTACGGCGAGCAGTACTTC.

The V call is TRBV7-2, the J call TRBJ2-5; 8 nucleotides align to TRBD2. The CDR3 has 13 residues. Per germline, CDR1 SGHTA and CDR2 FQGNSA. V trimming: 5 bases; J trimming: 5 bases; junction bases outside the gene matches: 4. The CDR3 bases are TGTGCCAGCAGCCGTAGCGGGAAGGAGACCCAGTACTTC. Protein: CASSRSGKETQYF.

This chain's CDR3 is CASKGSGNTIYF. CDR3 nucleotide sequence: TGTGCCAGCAAGGGGTCGGGAAACACCATATATTTT. V and J are TRBV9 and TRBJ1-3; tentative D call: TRBD1 (5 bases). V was shortened by 6 bases and J by 4 bases, with 8 bases between the two germline ends. CDR1 and CDR2 (germline): SGDLS, YYNGEE. CDR3 length equals 12 residues.

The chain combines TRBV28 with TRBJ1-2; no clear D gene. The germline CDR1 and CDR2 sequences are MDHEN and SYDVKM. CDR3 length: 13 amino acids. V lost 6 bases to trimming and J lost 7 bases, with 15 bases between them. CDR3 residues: CASSLTGVGGYTF. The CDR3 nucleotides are TGTGCCAGCAGCCTAACCGGAGTGGGTGGCTACACCTTC.

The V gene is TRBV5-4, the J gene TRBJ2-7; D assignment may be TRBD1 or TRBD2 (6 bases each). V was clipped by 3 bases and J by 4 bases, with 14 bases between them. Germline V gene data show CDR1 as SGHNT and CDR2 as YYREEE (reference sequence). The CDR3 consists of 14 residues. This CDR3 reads CASSWGATVYEQYF. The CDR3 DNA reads TGTGCCAGCAGCTGGGGGGCCACGGTTTACGAGCAGTACTTC.

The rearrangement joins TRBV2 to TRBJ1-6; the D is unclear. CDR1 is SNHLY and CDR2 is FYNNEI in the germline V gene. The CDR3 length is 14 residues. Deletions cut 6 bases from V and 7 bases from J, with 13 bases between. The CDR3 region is CASSPMTGNSPLHF. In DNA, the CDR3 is TGTGCCAGCAGCCCGATGACGGGGAATTCACCCCTCCACTTT.

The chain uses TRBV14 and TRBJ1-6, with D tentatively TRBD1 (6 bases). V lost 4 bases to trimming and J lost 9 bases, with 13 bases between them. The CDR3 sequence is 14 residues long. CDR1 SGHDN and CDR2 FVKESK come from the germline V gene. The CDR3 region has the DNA TGTGCCAGCAGCCTCGGGACACCAACTTCACCCCTCCACTTT. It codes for CASSLGTPTSPLHF. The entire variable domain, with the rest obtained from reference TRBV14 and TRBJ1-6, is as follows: EAGVTQFPSHSVIEKGQTVTLRCDPISGHDNLYWYRRVMGKEIKFLLHFVKESKQDESGMPNNRFLAERTGGTYSTLKVQPAELEDSGVYFCASSLGTPTSPLHFGNGTRLTVT.

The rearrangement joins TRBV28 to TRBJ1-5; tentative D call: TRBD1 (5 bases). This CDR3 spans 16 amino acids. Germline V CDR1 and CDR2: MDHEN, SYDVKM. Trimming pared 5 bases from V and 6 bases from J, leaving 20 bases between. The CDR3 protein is CASSPTRVAAIQPQHF. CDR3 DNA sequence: TGTGCCAGCAGTCCCACCAGGGTTGCCGCAATTCAGCCCCAGCATTTT.

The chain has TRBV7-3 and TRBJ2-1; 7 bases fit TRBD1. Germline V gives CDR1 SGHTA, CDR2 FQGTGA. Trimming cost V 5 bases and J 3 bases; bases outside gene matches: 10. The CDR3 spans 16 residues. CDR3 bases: TGTGCCAGCAGCCCTGGGGCAGGGGGATTCTACAATGAGCAGTTCTTC. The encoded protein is CASSPGAGGFYNEQFF.

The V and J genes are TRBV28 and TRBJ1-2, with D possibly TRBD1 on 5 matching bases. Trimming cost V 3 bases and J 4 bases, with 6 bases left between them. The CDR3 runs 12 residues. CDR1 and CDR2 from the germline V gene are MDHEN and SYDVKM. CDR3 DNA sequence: TGTGCCAGCAGTTTCAGGGCCTATGGCTACACCTTC. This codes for CASSFRAYGYTF.

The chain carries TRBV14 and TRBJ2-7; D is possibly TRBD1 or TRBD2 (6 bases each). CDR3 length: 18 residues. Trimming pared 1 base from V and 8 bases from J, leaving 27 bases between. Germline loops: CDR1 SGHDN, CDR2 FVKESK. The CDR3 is CASSQAQGDIGWGAQQYF. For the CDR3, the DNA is TGTGCCAGCAGCCAAGCGCAGGGAGACATCGGGTGGGGGGCTCAGCAGTACTTC.

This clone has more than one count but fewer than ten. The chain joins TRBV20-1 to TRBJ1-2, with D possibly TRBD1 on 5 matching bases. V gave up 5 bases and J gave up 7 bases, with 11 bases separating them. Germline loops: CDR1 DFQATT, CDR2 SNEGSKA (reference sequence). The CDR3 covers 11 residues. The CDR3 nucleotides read TGCAGTGCTGCCAGGGATAGTGGCTACACCTTC. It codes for CSAARDSGYTF.

This chain's CDR3 is CASSIRDRDEKLFF. The CDR3 DNA is TGTGCCAGCAGTATCCGGGACAGGGACGAAAAACTGTTTTTT. The rearrangement uses TRBV27 and TRBJ1-4; 9 nucleotides match TRBD1. This CDR3 has 14 residues. The germline V gene encodes CDR1 MNHEY and CDR2 SMNVEV (reference sequence). V was clipped by 5 bases and J by 8 bases; unmatched bases: 6.

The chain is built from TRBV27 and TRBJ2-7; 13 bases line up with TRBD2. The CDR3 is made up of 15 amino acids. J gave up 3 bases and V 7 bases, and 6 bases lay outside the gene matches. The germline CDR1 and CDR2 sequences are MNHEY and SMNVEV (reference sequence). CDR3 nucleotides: TGTGCCAGCACTTCCTGGACTAGCGGGAGCTACGAGCAGTACTTC. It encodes CASTSWTSGSYEQYF.